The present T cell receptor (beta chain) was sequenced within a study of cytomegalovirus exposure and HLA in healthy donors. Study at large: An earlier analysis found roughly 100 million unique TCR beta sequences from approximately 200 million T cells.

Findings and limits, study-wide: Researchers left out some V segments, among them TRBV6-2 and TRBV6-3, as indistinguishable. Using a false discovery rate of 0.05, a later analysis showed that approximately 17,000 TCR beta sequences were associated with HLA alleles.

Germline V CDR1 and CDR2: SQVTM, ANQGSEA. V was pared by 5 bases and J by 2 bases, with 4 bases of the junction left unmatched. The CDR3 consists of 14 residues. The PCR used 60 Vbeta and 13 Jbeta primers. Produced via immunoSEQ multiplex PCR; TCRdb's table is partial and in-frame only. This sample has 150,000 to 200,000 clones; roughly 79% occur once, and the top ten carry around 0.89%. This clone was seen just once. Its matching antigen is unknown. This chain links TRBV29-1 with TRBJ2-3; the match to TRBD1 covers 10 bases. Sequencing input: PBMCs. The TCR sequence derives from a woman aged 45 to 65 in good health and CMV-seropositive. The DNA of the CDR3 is TGCAGCGTTAGGGACAGGGGCCCCACAGATACGCAGTATTTT. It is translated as CSVRDRGPTDTQYF.